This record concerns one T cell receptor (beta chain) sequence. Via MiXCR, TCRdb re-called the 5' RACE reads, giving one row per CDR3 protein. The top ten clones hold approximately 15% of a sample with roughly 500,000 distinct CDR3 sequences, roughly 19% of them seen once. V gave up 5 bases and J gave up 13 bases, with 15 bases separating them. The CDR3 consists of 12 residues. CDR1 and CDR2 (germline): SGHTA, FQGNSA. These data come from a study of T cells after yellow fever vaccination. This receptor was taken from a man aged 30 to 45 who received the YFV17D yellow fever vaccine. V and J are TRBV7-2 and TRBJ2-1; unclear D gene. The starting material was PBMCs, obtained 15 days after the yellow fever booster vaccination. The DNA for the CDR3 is TGTGCCAGCAGCCCTTGGACGGAGAATCAGTTCTTC. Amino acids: CASSPWTENQFF.